These T cell receptor beta chains were read from a single sample in a study of OX40 agonist ivuxolimab in advanced cancers. TCRdb keeps only in-frame clones here, not all; method: immunoSEQ multiplex PCR. This table has 74,000 or so clones, 70% to 90% appearing once. Sequenced material: CD4+ or CD8+ T cells sorted from blood, taken in a trial of the OX40 agonist ivuxolimab. The receptors derive from an adult with an advanced solid tumor such as melanoma, head and neck, liver or kidney cancer. The CDR3 runs from the conserved cysteine through the conserved F or W. A D gene is named only where the DNA matches it firmly. Size is omitted from some rows. Given values are once, few, many or a class for expanded clones.

size	D	J	V	CDR3	DNA
.	TRBD1	TRBJ2-7	TRBV2	CASSRDRGTYEQYF	TGTGCCAGCAGTAGAGACAGGGGTACTTACGAGCAGTACTTC
.	TRBD1	TRBJ1-4	TRBV6-1	CASSGDRGQTNEKLFF	TGTGCCAGCAGTGGGGACAGGGGGCAAACTAATGAAAAACTGTTTTTT
.	.	TRBJ2-1	TRBV7-2	CASSLVGPSPYEQFF	TGTGCCAGCAGCTTAGTTGGCCCCTCTCCCTATGAGCAGTTCTTC
.	.	TRBJ2-5	TRBV29-1	CSATRAFETQYF	TGCAGCGCCACCAGGGCATTCGAGACCCAGTACTTC
.	.	TRBJ2-5	TRBV15	CATSTRAPGTQYF	TGTGCCACCAGCACCCGGGCCCCAGGGACCCAGTACTTC
.	TRBD2	TRBJ2-7	TRBV28	CASSYTSGIEQYF	TGTGCCAGCAGTTATACTAGCGGGATTGAGCAGTACTTC
.	.	TRBJ2-3	TRBV19	CASSSRGVVSNTQYF	TGTGCCAGTAGTTCCCGTGGGGTTGTTTCGAATACGCAGTATTTT
.	.	TRBJ2-4	TRBV6-5	CASDSLGAQYF	TGTGCCAGCGATTCTCTTGGGGCTCAGTACTTC
.	.	TRBJ1-1	TRBV5-1	CASSLGTGTGIEAFF	TGCGCCAGCAGCCTTGGAACCGGGACCGGTATCGAAGCTTTCTTT
.	.	TRBJ1-2	TRBV5-4	CASSLAQNYGYTF	TGTGCCAGCAGCTTGGCCCAAAACTATGGCTACACCTTC
.	.	TRBJ2-2	TRBV7-2	CASSLDRYGTGELFF	TGTGCCAGCAGCTTAGACCGGTATGGCACCGGGGAGCTGTTTTTT
.	.	TRBJ1-2	TRBV10-3	CAISSEETNYGYTF	TGTGCCATCAGCTCCGAAGAAACTAACTATGGCTACACCTTC
few	.	TRBJ2-5	TRBV5-6	CASSLALIGFAPPKETQYF	TGTGCCAGCAGCTTGGCCCTTATAGGATTTGCCCCCCCAAAAGAGACCCAGTACTTC
.	.	TRBJ2-5	TRBV6-5	CASSYARDQETQYF	TGTGCCAGCAGTTACGCCAGGGACCAAGAGACCCAGTACTTC
.	TRBD1	TRBJ1-2	TRBV2	CASSEARGGQGYGYTF	TGTGCCAGCAGTGAAGCCCGAGGGGGCCAAGGCTATGGCTACACCTTC
.	.	TRBJ1-1	TRBV9	CASSVYLNTEAFF	TGTGCCAGCAGCGTATACCTGAACACTGAAGCTTTCTTT
once	.	TRBJ2-5	TRBV16	CASSPTGIQETQYF	TGTGCCAGCAGCCCTACGGGAATCCAAGAGACCCAGTACTTC